The clone carrying this TCR beta chain was seen a handful of times. The target antigen is unknown. This sample was included in a study of blood T cells in healthy people across ages. This CDR3 contains 18 residues. V lost 6 bases and J 4 bases, leaving 22 bases between the germline ends. The V gene's germline CDR1 is SGHAT and CDR2 FQNNGV. The individuals who served as donors were healthy Caucasians living in Russia, aged roughly 6 to 95. Each individual donor underwent a draw of about 11 milliliters of peripheral blood. A J-beta primer mix and a sample-barcoded 5' primer were used in a second PCR of roughly 6 to 12 cycles. TCRdb reprocessed the 5' RACE reads via MiXCR and lists one record per CDR3 protein. Altogether approximately 2,000,000 distinct CDR3 sequences are present, more than 35% being singletons, with the ten largest covering 20% to 25%. General study findings and limits: There were more naive CD4+ cells and higher diversity in long-lived donors than in aged donors. A roughly linear fall in TCR beta diversity per million T cells was seen with increasing age.

The rearrangement joins TRBV11-2 to TRBJ2-6; D may match TRBD1 or TRBD2 (6 bases each). The specimen sequenced was blood. This receptor was obtained from a human donor in good health. The CDR3 loop is CASRLGGAGVYGANVLTF. In nucleotides, the CDR3 is TGTGCCAGCAGATTGGGGGGAGCAGGGGTGTACGGGGCCAACGTCCTGACTTTC. Complete variable domain (other parts from reference TRBV11-2 and TRBJ2-6): EAGVAQSPRYKIIEKRQSVAFWCNPISGHATLYWYQQILGQGPKLLIQFQNNGVVDDSQLPKDRFSAERLKGVDSTLKIQPAKLEDSAVYLCASRLGGAGVYGANVLTFGAGSRLTVL.